Presented here are 14 T cell receptor beta chains from one specimen sequenced in a study of shared clonotypes between healthy human individuals (dated by TCRdb to about 2020). The protocol used for the library was the immunoSEQ multiplex PCR assay. TCRdb took this table from immuneACCESS and kept in-frame rearrangements with V and J called. Such tables lack part of the clones; where checked against another copy, unresolved V genes explain under half of the gap, and the rest is unexplained. Counted in this sample were about 990,000 clones; 70% to 80% of them appeared once. The biggest ten clones account for around 0.61% of the sample. The specimen sequenced was memory CD4+ T cells from PBMCs. The intended sense of this specimen's cell subset or site label: CD45RA-negative fraction. Receptor source: a man younger than 30 in good health. Some clones in this sample may be carry-over from other donors' samples.

The gene calls are TRBV2 and TRBJ1-5; D possibly corresponds to TRBD1 (5 bases). Germline values: CDR1 SNHLY, CDR2 FYNNEI. This CDR3 region has 14 residues. V was trimmed by 3 bases and J by 6 bases, leaving 12 bases between them. The CDR3 loop reads CASSDKGRGQPQHF. DNA for the CDR3: TGTGCCAGCAGTGACAAGGGACGGGGTCAGCCCCAGCATTTT.

V and J are TRBV19 and TRBJ2-1, with 12 positions matching TRBD2. V gave up 4 bases and J gave up 15 bases; unmatched junction bases: 10. Germline assignment: CDR1 LNHDA and CDR2 SQIVND (reference sequence). CDR3 size: 14 residues. Here the CDR3 reads CASSTGLAGSAPFF. CDR3 bases: TGTGCCAGTAGTACCGGACTAGCGGGAAGTGCGCCGTTCTTC.

The chain employs TRBV7-3 and TRBJ2-1; 10 bases agree with TRBD2. The CDR3 runs to 17 residues. V shed 2 bases, J shed 7 bases, and the junction held 11 bases outside the gene matches. The germline V gene encodes CDR1 SGHTA and CDR2 FQGTGA. The CDR3 coding sequence is TGTGCCAGCAGCTTAGGACCAGCAGCGGGAGGGAGAAATGAGCAGTTCTTC. Encoded protein: CASSLGPAAGGRNEQFF.

A few counts support this clone. The V call is TRBV2, the J call TRBJ1-3, with D hard to call. The CDR3 contains 12 residues. Germline CDR1 is SNHLY and CDR2 is FYNNEI. The ends were cut back, 8 bases at V and 4 bases at J, with 9 bases in the middle. The CDR3 protein is CASGPDGNTIYF. The CDR3 region has the DNA TGTGCCAGCGGTCCAGACGGAAACACCATATATTTT.

The chain uses TRBV28 and TRBJ1-5; the D is unclear. Trimming removed 3 bases from V and 4 bases from J, with 10 bases in between. The CDR3 runs 14 residues. Germline CDR1 and CDR2: MDHEN and SYDVKM. CDR3 residues: CASSFRVWNQPQHF. Here the CDR3 DNA reads TGTGCCAGCAGTTTCCGGGTGTGGAATCAGCCCCAGCATTTT.

This chain connects TRBV5-1 to TRBJ1-2; D is unclear. The V end lost 1 base, the J end lost 1 base, and 11 bases lay between the germline ends. This CDR3 is 15 amino acids long. CDR1 SGHRS and CDR2 YFSETQ come from the germline V gene. CDR3 sequence (DNA): TGCGCCAGCAGCTTGTCGGGTGAAGGTAACTATGGCTACACCTTC. It codes for CASSLSGEGNYGYTF.

This clone appeared a few times. V and J are TRBV5-4 and TRBJ2-2, with D uncertain. Looked up from germline, CDR1 is SGHNT and CDR2 is YYREEE (reference sequence). The V end lost 4 bases, the J end lost 3 bases, and 10 bases lay between the germline ends. CDR3 length equals 14 residues. CDR3 bases: TGTGCCAGCAGCCGGACGCAGCACACCGGGGAGCTGTTTTTT. Its protein is CASSRTQHTGELFF.

As to this clone: A far more abundant clone sits one base away, making this likely a read error. The same CDR3 is also encoded by other DNA sequences in this sample. V and J are TRBV7-2 and TRBJ2-1; weak D call: TRBD2 (5 bases). The CDR3 is 13 residues long. Trimming cost V 1 base and J 13 bases, with 14 bases left between them. Germline loops: CDR1 SGHTA, CDR2 FQGNSA. The CDR3 region has the DNA TGTGCCAGCAGCTTAGGTCAAAGCGGTGAACAGTTCTTC. Translating gives CASSLGQSGEQFF. The variable domain in full, with the rest retrieved from reference TRBV7-2 and TRBJ2-1, is GAGVSQSPSNKVTEKGKDVELRCDPISGHTALYWYRQSLGQGLEFLIYFQGNSAPDKSGLPSDRFSAERTGGSVSTLTIQRTQQEDSAVYLCASSLGQSGEQFFGPGTRLTVL.

V and J are TRBV7-2 and TRBJ2-5; D not certain. CDR1 is SGHTA, CDR2 FQGNSA, per germline. V lost 4 bases and J lost 4, with 13 bases in between. The CDR3 consists of 14 residues. CDR3 protein: CASSSTLVGETQYF. In DNA, the CDR3 is TGTGCCAGCAGCTCAACACTCGTGGGAGAGACCCAGTACTTC.

The V gene is TRBV6-5, the J gene TRBJ1-4, with D tentatively TRBD1 (6 bases). CDR1 is MNHEY and CDR2 is SVGAGI in the germline V gene. The length of the CDR3 is 15 residues. The V end was cut by 4 bases, the J end by 7 bases, with 16 bases between. The chain's CDR3 is CASSSPEGGREKLFF. CDR3 coding DNA: TGTGCCAGCAGTTCCCCTGAGGGGGGACGTGAAAAACTGTTTTTT.

This rearrangement joins TRBV18 to TRBJ2-7; TRBD2 is a possible D gene (5 bases). This CDR3 is 14 amino acids long. Deletions cut 0 bases from V and 6 bases from J, with 12 bases between. Germline assignment: CDR1 KGHSH and CDR2 LQKENI. The CDR3 protein is CASSPPTKVGEQYF. CDR3 nucleotide sequence: TGTGCCAGCTCACCACCGACTAAAGTGGGCGAGCAGTACTTC. Variable domain in full (rest from reference TRBV18 and TRBJ2-7): NAGVMQNPRHLVRRRGQEARLRCSPMKGHSHVYWYRQLPEEGLKFMVYLQKENIIDESGMPKERFSAEFPKEGPSILRIQQVVRGDSAAYFCASSPPTKVGEQYFGPGTRLTVT.

This chain links TRBV30 with TRBJ2-5, with TRBD2 matching 8 bases. The junction had 5 bases not matched to a gene; V was cut back by 3 bases and J by 5 bases. The CDR3 is 13 residues long. Per the germline V gene, CDR1 is GTSNPN and CDR2 is SVGIG (reference sequence). In DNA form, the CDR3 reads TGTGCCTGGAGCGGACTAGCTCGGGAGACCCAGTACTTC. This translates into CAWSGLARETQYF.

The rearrangement uses TRBV28 and TRBJ1-5; TRBD1 matches 11 bases. Germline loops: CDR1 MDHEN, CDR2 SYDVKM. The V segment lost 5 bases and the J segment 5 bases; nucleotides outside the gene matches: 5. The CDR3 is 15 residues long. The chain's CDR3 is CASSPRTGGYQPQHF. The CDR3, as DNA: TGTGCCAGCAGTCCCAGGACAGGGGGCTATCAGCCCCAGCATTTT.

The chain carries TRBV10-2 and TRBJ2-2, with D unclear. The V end was cut by 7 bases, the J end by 6 bases, with 6 bases between. This CDR3 region has 11 residues. Germline V CDR1 and CDR2: WSHSY, SAAADI. The CDR3 spells CASTPAGELFF. The CDR3 region has the DNA TGCGCCAGCACCCCGGCCGGGGAGCTGTTTTTT.